This T cell receptor beta chain was captured by sequencing in a study of early T cells in non-severe SARS-CoV-2 infection (dated by TCRdb to 2020 to 2022). Describing the broader study: TCR sequencing used bulk RNA from unsorted whole blood, so alpha and beta chains could not be paired.

The germline V and J ends show losses of 0 bases and 7 bases respectively, and no gene match explains 6 bases of the junction. CDR1 and CDR2 are read off the germline V gene as MGHRA and YSYEKL. Counted from cysteine to phenylalanine, this CDR3 has 17 amino acids. Of the read, only the CDR3 DNA is kept; its 51 bases are in frame from base 1. A case-control design nested within a healthcare worker cohort in London, UK, was used, with weekly nasopharyngeal swab PCR tests and blood sampling performed. Between 23 and 31 March 2020, the week of the UK lockdown, healthcare workers were enrolled and then followed up weekly for as long as 16 weeks. The protocol used for the library was 5' RACE. Instrument used: NextSeq 500. To correct for sequencing error and PCR bias, the TCR library protocol tagged individual cDNA molecules with unique molecular identifiers. Both TCR alpha and beta chains were sequenced, and tight co-correlation was observed between alpha and beta sequence abundances in each sample. Regarding the original processing steps: V gene, J gene and CDR3 annotation of TCR sequences was performed with Decombinator V4. Expanded TCRs were defined as changing significantly between any two time points under a Poisson model with p below 0.0001. TCR abundances were normalised to the total number of TCRs sequenced per sample and expressed as counts per million. TRAV1-2 paired with TRAJ12, TRAJ20 or TRAJ33 defined MAIT TCRs, while TRAV10 paired with TRAJ18 defined iNKT TCRs. A search of VDJdb, accessed on 1 November 2021, was run for TCRs annotated to CMV, EBV and SARS-CoV-2, with TCRs annotated for multiple antigens excluded. Starting from the raw public reads, TCRdb applied fastp trimming at Q25, assembled clones with MiXCR and retained in-frame beta chains. Records with the same CDR3 protein are collapsed into one entry carrying the most frequent genes and DNA. The V and J calls, along with clone size, are taken from TCRdb and not from the paper's own processing. The sample table shows about 27,000 distinct CDR3 sequences, and around 3% are seen once. Of the sample, approximately 0.72% falls within the top ten clones.

Beyond this particular receptor, the publication reports: VDJdb matching was skewed toward anti-spike CD8 responses and likely underestimated virus-specific expansions by missing private and CD4 specificities.

This clonotype was recorded at least ten times. The antigen this receptor binds is unknown. Base qualities are missing; no much larger clone stands one base away. The sequence joins TRBV4-1 to TRBJ1-6; TRBD1 lines up with 10 middle nucleotides. The receptor was derived from an adult who was a healthcare worker with PCR-confirmed SARS-CoV-2 infection or an uninfected control (not recorded which). The sequenced material came from whole blood. The sequence in DNA is TGCGCCAGCAGCCAAGAAAGACAGGGGGCGAACAATTCACCCCTCCACTTT. Its protein reads: CASSQERQGANNSPLHF.